This T cell receptor (beta chain) was captured in a study of shared clonotypes between healthy human individuals. Germline V gene lookup returns CDR1 GTSNPN and CDR2 SVGIG (reference sequence). The V end was cut by 2 bases, the J end by 6 bases, with 10 bases between. The CDR3 is 12 residues long. Assay execution proceeded at the deep level. Sequencing used immunoSEQ multiplex PCR; TCRdb keeps in-frame clones, though not all of them. This table holds 950,000 to 1,100,000 clones, roughly 75% found once. Sequencing input: memory CD4+ T cells sorted from blood. Described subset: CD45RA-negative fraction. This sequence originates from a man between 18 and 29 years old in good health. The chain employs TRBV30 and TRBJ2-5; D perhaps matches TRBD1 (5 bases). CDR3 in amino acids: CAWSQQEKTQYF. The CDR3 DNA reads as TGTGCCTGGAGTCAACAGGAAAAGACCCAGTACTTC.